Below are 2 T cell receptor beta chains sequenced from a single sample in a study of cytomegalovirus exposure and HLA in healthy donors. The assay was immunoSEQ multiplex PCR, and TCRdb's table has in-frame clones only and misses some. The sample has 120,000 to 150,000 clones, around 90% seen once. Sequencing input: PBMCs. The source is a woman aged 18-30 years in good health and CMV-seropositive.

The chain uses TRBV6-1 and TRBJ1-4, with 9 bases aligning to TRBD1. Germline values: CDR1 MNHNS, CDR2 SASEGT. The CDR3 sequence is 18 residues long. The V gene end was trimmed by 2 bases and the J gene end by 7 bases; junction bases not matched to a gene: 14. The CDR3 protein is CASSEIPTGGRLSEKLFF. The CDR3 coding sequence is TGTGCCAGCAGTGAAATCCCCACAGGGGGCAGGCTGAGTGAAAAACTGTTTTTT.

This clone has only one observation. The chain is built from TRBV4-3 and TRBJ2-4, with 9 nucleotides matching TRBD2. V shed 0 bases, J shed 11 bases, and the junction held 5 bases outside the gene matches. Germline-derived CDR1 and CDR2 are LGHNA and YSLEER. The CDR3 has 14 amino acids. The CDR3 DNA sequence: TGCGCCAGCAGCCAAGAGTTTTTAGCGGGGGTTCAGTACTTC. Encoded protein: CASSQEFLAGVQYF.